The 18 T cell receptor beta chains given below trace back to one sample, sequenced in a study of T cell repertoires in cytomegalovirus infection. TCRdb itself ran the reads through MiXCR, one entry per CDR3 protein. The repertoire includes about 70,000 distinct CDR3 sequences, 20% of them detected once, and roughly two thirds sits in the top ten. Their antigens are not known. Sequences were derived from CD8+ T cells from cultured PBMCs, sampled from culture after CMV antigen stimulation. The source is a human donor in good health (CMV status not recorded). Some clones in this sample may be carry-over from other donors' samples.

The J gene is TRBJ1-2, the V gene TRBV6-2 or TRBV6-3, with D perhaps matching TRBD1 (5 bases). The CDR3 loop spans 19 amino acids. Germline lookup yields CDR1 MNHEY and CDR2 SVGEGT. V lost 0 bases, J lost 4 bases, and 24 bases lay in between. The CDR3 DNA follows: TGTGCCAGCAGTTACTCGACCCTAGGGGCGCCTGAATACCCCTATGGCTACACCTTC. This translates into CASSYSTLGAPEYPYGYTF.

The chain links TRBV6-5 to TRBJ1-2, with D possibly being TRBD1 (6 bases). The V gene lost 4 bases and the J gene lost 6 bases, with 12 bases spanning the gap. The CDR3 has 13 residues. Germline V gives CDR1 MNHEY, CDR2 SVGAGI. Here the CDR3 DNA reads TGTGCCAGCAGTTCCCCCGGGGGGCATGGCTACACCTTC. Its translation: CASSSPGGHGYTF.

This chain uses TRBV4-1 with TRBJ2-1, with D possibly being TRBD1 or TRBD2 (5 bases each). The CDR3 totals 17 residues. Trimming cost V 1 base and J 8 bases, with 21 bases left between them. The germline V gene encodes CDR1 MGHRA and CDR2 YSYEKL. CDR3: CASSQVGGVGFIDEQFF. The CDR3 DNA follows: TGCGCCAGCAGCCAAGTTGGGGGAGTGGGTTTTATCGATGAGCAGTTCTTC.

The chain has TRBV6-2 or TRBV6-3 and TRBJ2-7; 7 nucleotides match TRBD2. This CDR3 comprises 13 residues. V lost 8 bases, J lost 2 bases, and 6 bases stayed unmatched. CDR1 is MNHEY and CDR2 is SVGEGT in the germline V gene. CDR3 protein: CASRGEGAYEQYF. The DNA for the CDR3 is TGTGCCAGCCGCGGGGAGGGAGCCTACGAGCAGTACTTC.

The chain couples TRBV10-3 to TRBJ2-7, with 7 nucleotides matching TRBD1. The CDR3 totals 13 residues. The trim removed 10 bases at V and 0 bases at J, leaving 6 bases unmatched. Per the germline V gene, CDR1 is ENHRY and CDR2 is SYGVKD. CDR3 bases: TGTGCCAGTGGGACAGCCCCCTCCTACGAGCAGTACTTC. Encoded protein: CASGTAPSYEQYF.

This clonotype has only a few counts. This chain links TRBV7-9 with TRBJ1-3; D is unclear. The CDR3 has 16 residues. Germline loops: CDR1 SEHNR, CDR2 FQNEAQ (reference sequence). Trimming stripped 0 bases from V and 0 bases from J, with 9 bases between. CDR3 nucleotide sequence: TGTGCCAGCAGCTTAGCGGGTTGGAACTCTGGAAACACCATATATTTT. It is translated as CASSLAGWNSGNTIYF.

This clonotype occurred a few times. The J gene is TRBJ2-7, the V gene TRBV12-3 or TRBV12-4; D is unclear. The CDR3 consists of 14 residues. Trimming stripped 3 bases from V and 4 bases from J, with 13 bases between. CDR3 nucleotide sequence: TGTGCCAGCAGTTTTGCCTCAATCGGGTACGAGCAGTACTTC. Its translation: CASSFASIGYEQYF.

The rearrangement joins TRBV4-1 to TRBJ1-1; weak D call: TRBD1 (5 bases). Trimming removed 1 base from V and 0 bases from J, with 6 bases in between. Germline loops: CDR1 MGHRA, CDR2 YSYEKL. The CDR3 has 14 amino acids. CDR3 in DNA: TGCGCCAGCAGCCAAGGACAGCTGAACACTGAAGCTTTCTTT. It yields the protein CASSQGQLNTEAFF.

The sample holds a few counts of this clonotype. The chain has TRBV7-2 and TRBJ1-6; no definite D call. Trimming took off 5 bases at V and 2 bases at J, with 7 bases between the two ends. Germline assignment: CDR1 SGHTA and CDR2 FQGNSA. The CDR3 is 14 amino acids. DNA of the CDR3: TGTGCCAGCAGCGCTTACGCCTATAATTCACCCCTCCACTTT. Protein: CASSAYAYNSPLHF.

The chain uses TRBV20-1 and TRBJ1-2; D unresolved. V dropped 0 bases and J dropped 4 bases, with 9 bases sitting between them. The CDR3 loop spans 13 amino acids. Germline assignment: CDR1 DFQATT and CDR2 SNEGSKA (reference sequence). DNA of the CDR3: TGCAGTGCTAGAGATGCATGGGGCTATGGCTACACCTTC. This sequence encodes CSARDAWGYGYTF.

This clonotype was seen a few times. V gene TRBV7-2 combines with J gene TRBJ2-3, with D possibly TRBD2 on 5 matching bases. This CDR3 has 16 residues. Germline V gives CDR1 SGHTA, CDR2 FQGNSA. Trimming took off 6 bases at V and 0 bases at J, with 16 bases between the two ends. The CDR3 reads CASSGERGTSTDTQYF. As DNA, the CDR3 is TGTGCCAGCAGTGGGGAGCGCGGTACTAGCACAGATACGCAGTATTTT.

This clonotype turned up a few times. This chain connects TRBV2 to TRBJ1-2; 7 positions match TRBD1. Germline CDR1 is SNHLY and CDR2 is FYNNEI. J gave up 4 bases and V 11 bases, and 7 bases lay outside the gene matches. The CDR3 has 12 residues. DNA of the CDR3: TGTGCCGGATTCAGGGGGGTCTATGGCTACACCTTC. Its translation is CAGFRGVYGYTF.

The chain uses TRBV11-2 and TRBJ2-4; D possibly matches TRBD1 or TRBD2 (6 bases each). The CDR3 is made up of 16 amino acids. V was clipped by 3 bases and J by 5 bases, with 17 bases between them. The germline V gene encodes CDR1 SGHAT and CDR2 FQNNGV. CDR3 DNA: TGTGCCAGCAGCTTGTGGGCCGGGGGCGCCGAAAACATTCAGTACTTC. Its translation is CASSLWAGGAENIQYF.

This clonotype showed up just a few times. V is TRBV29-1 and J is TRBJ1-1; D unclear. V dropped 5 bases and J dropped 0 bases, with 7 bases sitting between them. The CDR3 has 12 residues. CDR1 SQVTM and CDR2 ANQGSEA come from the germline V gene. The CDR3 DNA reads TGCAGCGTTTTTTTACTGAACACTGAAGCTTTCTTT. It codes for CSVFLLNTEAFF. The entire variable domain, with the rest obtained from reference TRBV29-1 and TRBJ1-1, is as follows: SAVISQKPSRDICQRGTSLTIQCQVDSQVTMMFWYRQQPGQSLTLIATANQGSEATYESGFVIDKFPISRPNLTFSTLTVSNMSPEDSSIYLCSVFLLNTEAFFGQGTRLTVV.

This chain connects TRBV19 to TRBJ1-6; TRBD1 might be the D (5 bases). V gave up 5 bases and J gave up 3 bases, with 8 bases separating them. This CDR3 is 14 amino acids long. The germline V gene encodes CDR1 LNHDA and CDR2 SQIVND (reference sequence). The CDR3 loop is CASSGADYNSPLHF. The CDR3 DNA reads TGTGCCAGTAGTGGGGCGGACTATAATTCACCCCTCCACTTT.

V usage is TRBV2 and J usage is TRBJ1-1, with D tentatively TRBD1 (5 bases). Germline V lookup: CDR1 SNHLY, CDR2 FYNNEI. The CDR3 loop spans 11 amino acids. The CDR3 is CASTVNTEAFF. In nucleotides, the CDR3 is TGTGCTTCGACAGTGAACACTGAAGCTTTCTTT.

The chain uses TRBV28 and TRBJ1-1; perhaps TRBD1 as D (6 bases). The CDR3 covers 14 residues. In germline, CDR1 is MDHEN, CDR2 SYDVKM. Trimming removed 4 bases from V and 1 base from J, with 10 bases in between. The CDR3 DNA reads TGTGCCAGCAGTTCTCGGACAGCGAACACTGAAGCTTTCTTT. It is translated as CASSSRTANTEAFF.

This clonotype appeared many times. This rearrangement joins TRBV7-8 to TRBJ2-1; 9 nucleotides align to TRBD2. V lost 4 bases and J lost 5; bases outside the gene matches: 15. CDR3 size: 18 residues. CDR1 is SGHVS and CDR2 is FQNEAQ in the germline V gene. The CDR3: CASSSLLGGGGENNEQFF. The CDR3 DNA reads as TGTGCCAGCAGCTCCCTCCTGGGTGGCGGGGGGGAAAACAATGAGCAGTTCTTC.